The rows below give T cell receptor beta chains drawn from one sample of a study of low-dose radiotherapy and immunotherapy resistance in tumors. TCRdb reprocessed the reads with MiXCR, giving one entry per CDR3 protein. The repertoire holds about 39,000 distinct CDR3 sequences, with less than 25% as singletons. Here the sequenced sample was PBMCs, taken after low-dose radiotherapy plus immunotherapy. The receptors here all came from a female donor with ovarian cancer. CDR3s include the opening cysteine and the closing phenylalanine or tryptophan. The D gene is left open where the match is weak. Clone size appears in some rows only: once, few, many, or a class for an expanded clone.

TRBJ1-1 NA TRBV9 14 TRBD1 CASSAQWDRGSAFF TGTGCCAGCAGCGCGCAATGGGACAGGGGGTCAGCTTTCTTT
TRBJ1-1 many TRBV5-6 16 TRBD1 CASSLLGQVMDTEAFF TGTGCCAGCAGCTTGTTGGGACAGGTAATGGACACTGAAGCTTTCTTT
TRBJ1-6 many TRBV18 14 NA CASSPRDKNSPLHF TGTGCCAGCTCACCGAGGGACAAAAATTCACCCCTCCACTTT
TRBJ2-3 many TRBV2 11 NA CASSELDTQYF TGTGCCAGCAGTGAATTAGATACGCAGTATTTT
TRBJ2-1 few TRBV13 12 NA CASSLLELEQFF TGTGCCAGCAGCTTGTTGGAACTCGAGCAGTTCTTC
TRBJ1-2 many TRBV5-1 16 TRBD1 CASSRLPGTGAYGYTF TGCGCCAGCAGCCGCCTACCTGGGACAGGGGCATATGGCTACACCTTC
TRBJ1-1 many TRBV2 12 NA CASSLDMSEAFF TGTGCCAGCAGTCTCGACATGTCTGAAGCTTTCTTT
TRBJ2-2 once TRBV7-9 15 TRBD2 CASILLAGAGGELFF TGTGCCAGCATCCTACTAGCGGGAGCTGGCGGGGAGCTGTTTTTT
TRBJ1-1 many TRBV20-1 15 TRBD1 CSARHGTGYTNEAFF TGCAGTGCTAGACATGGGACAGGGTATACAAATGAAGCTTTCTTT
TRBJ2-1 many TRBV29-1 14 NA CSARLGGASNEQFF TGCAGCGCCCGGTTGGGGGGGGCCTCCAATGAGCAGTTCTTC
TRBJ2-2 many TRBV6-6 15 TRBD1 CASSSGGAGGGELFF TGTGCCAGCAGTTCAGGGGGCGCAGGAGGCGGGGAGCTGTTTTTT
TRBJ2-1 NA TRBV5-4 14 NA CASSLAGYYNEQFF TGTGCCAGCAGCTTGGCAGGTTACTACAATGAGCAGTTCTTC
TRBJ2-1 many TRBV12-3/TRBV12-4 14 NA CASSFLRAYNEQFF TGTGCCAGCAGTTTTCTGCGGGCCTACAATGAGCAGTTCTTC
TRBJ1-2 many TRBV27 16 TRBD1 CATYRTVGTGMDGYTF TGTGCCACCTATAGAACCGTTGGGACAGGGATGGATGGCTACACCTTC
TRBJ2-3 NA TRBV28 14 TRBD2 CASSDSGSLDTQYF TGTGCCAGCAGCGATAGCGGGAGCCTTGATACGCAGTATTTT
TRBJ2-1 many TRBV7-2 16 TRBD1 CASSLTGGFSYNEQFF TGTGCCAGCAGCTTGACAGGGGGCTTTTCCTACAATGAGCAGTTCTTC
TRBJ2-1 many TRBV19 16 TRBD2 CASSGGLAGSYNEQFF TGTGCCAGTAGCGGGGGACTAGCGGGATCCTACAATGAGCAGTTCTTC
TRBJ1-2 many TRBV20-1 12 NA CSARDEAYGYTF TGCAGTGCTAGAGATGAGGCCTATGGCTACACCTTC
TRBJ1-2 NA TRBV18 13 NA CASSPTVGNGYTF TGTGCCAGCTCCCCCACAGTGGGGAATGGCTACACCTTC
TRBJ2-7 many TRBV6-5 12 NA CASSSRGGEQYF TGTGCCAGCAGCTCCAGGGGAGGAGAGCAGTACTTC
TRBJ2-3 NA TRBV6-1 14 TRBD2 CASSLAGVGDTQYF TGTGCCAGCAGCCTAGCGGGAGTGGGAGATACGCAGTATTTT
TRBJ2-7 many TRBV10-2 13 NA CASTQDPVYEQYF TGCGCCAGCACCCAGGACCCAGTCTACGAGCAGTACTTC